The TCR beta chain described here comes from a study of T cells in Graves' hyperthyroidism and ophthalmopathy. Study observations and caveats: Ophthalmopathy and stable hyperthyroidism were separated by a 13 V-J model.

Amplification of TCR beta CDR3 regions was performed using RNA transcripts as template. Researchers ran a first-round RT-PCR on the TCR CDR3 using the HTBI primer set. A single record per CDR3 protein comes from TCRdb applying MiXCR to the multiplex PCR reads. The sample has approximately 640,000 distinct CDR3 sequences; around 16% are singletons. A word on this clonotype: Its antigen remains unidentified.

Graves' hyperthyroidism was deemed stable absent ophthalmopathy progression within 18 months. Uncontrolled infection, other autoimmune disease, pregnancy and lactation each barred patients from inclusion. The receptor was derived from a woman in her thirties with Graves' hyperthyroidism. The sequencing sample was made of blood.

This chain's CDR3 is CASSIRGGHEAGELFF. The DNA for the CDR3 is TGTGCCAGTAGTATCCGGGGAGGACACGAGGCCGGGGAGCTGTTTTTT. J is TRBJ2-2 and V is TRBV19; the D gene is possibly TRBD2 (6 bases). Germline V CDR1 and CDR2: LNHDA, SQIVND (reference sequence). The CDR3 runs 16 residues. The germline V and J ends were trimmed by 3 bases and 6 bases, with 17 bases remaining between them.